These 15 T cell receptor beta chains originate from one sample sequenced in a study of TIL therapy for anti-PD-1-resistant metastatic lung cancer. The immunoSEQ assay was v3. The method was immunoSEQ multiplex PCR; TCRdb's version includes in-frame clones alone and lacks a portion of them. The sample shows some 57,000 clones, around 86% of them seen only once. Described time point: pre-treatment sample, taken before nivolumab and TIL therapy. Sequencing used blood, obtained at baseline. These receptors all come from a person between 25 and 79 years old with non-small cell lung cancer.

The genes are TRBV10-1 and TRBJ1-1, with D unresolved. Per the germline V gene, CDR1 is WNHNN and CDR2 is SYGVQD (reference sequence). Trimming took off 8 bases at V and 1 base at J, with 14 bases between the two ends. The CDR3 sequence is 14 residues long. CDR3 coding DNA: TGCGCCAGCCGACACCTTCCCGGGAACACTGAAGCTTTCTTT. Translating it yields CASRHLPGNTEAFF.

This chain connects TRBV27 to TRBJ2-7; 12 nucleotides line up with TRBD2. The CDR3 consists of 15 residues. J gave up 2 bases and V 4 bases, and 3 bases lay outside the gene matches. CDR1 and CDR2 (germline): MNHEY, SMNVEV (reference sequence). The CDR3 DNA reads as TGTGCCAGCAGTTCTCGACTAGCGGGAGCCTACGAGCAGTACTTC. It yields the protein CASSSRLAGAYEQYF.

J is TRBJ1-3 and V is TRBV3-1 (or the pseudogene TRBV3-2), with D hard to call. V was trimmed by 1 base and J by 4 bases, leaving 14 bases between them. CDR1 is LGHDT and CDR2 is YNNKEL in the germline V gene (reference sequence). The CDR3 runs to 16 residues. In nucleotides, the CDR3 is TGTGCCAGCAGCCAAGCGAGGATGGAGCTCGGAAACACCATATATTTT. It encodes CASSQARMELGNTIYF.

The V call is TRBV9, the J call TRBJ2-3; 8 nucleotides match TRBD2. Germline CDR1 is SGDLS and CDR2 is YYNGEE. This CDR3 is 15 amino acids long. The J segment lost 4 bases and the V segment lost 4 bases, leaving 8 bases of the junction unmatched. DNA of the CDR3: TGTGCCAGCAGCCAGAAAGCGGGAGTCGCAGATACGCAGTATTTT. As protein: CASSQKAGVADTQYF.

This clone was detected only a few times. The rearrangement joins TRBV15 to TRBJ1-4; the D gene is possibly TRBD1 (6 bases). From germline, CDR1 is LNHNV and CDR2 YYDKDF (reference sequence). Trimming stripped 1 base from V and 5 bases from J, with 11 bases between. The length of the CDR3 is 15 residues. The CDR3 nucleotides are TGTGCCACCAGCAGAGCTCGGACAGCGAATGAAAAACTGTTTTTT. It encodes CATSRARTANEKLFF.

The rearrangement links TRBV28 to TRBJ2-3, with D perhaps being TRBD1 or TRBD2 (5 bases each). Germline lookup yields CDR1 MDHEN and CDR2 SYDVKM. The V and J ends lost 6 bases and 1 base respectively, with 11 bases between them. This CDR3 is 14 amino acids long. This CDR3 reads CASSARGGTDTQYF. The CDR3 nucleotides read TGTGCCAGCAGCGCCCGAGGGGGCACAGATACGCAGTATTTT.

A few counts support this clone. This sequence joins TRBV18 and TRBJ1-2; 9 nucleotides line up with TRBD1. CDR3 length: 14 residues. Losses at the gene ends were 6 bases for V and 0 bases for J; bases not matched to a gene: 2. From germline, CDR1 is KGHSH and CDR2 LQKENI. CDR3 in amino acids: CASSDRGTNYGYTF. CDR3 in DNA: TGTGCCAGCTCGGACAGGGGCACTAACTATGGCTACACCTTC.

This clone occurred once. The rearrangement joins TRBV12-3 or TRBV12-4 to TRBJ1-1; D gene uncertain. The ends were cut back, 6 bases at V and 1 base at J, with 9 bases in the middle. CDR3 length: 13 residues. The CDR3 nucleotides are TGTGCCAGCAGGAAATCTAAGAACACTGAAGCTTTCTTT. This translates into CASRKSKNTEAFF.

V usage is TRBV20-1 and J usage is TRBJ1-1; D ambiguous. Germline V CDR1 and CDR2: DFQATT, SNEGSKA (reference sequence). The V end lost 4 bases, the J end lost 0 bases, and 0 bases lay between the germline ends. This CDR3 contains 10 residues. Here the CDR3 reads CSAMNTEAFF. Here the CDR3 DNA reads TGCAGTGCTATGAACACTGAAGCTTTCTTT.

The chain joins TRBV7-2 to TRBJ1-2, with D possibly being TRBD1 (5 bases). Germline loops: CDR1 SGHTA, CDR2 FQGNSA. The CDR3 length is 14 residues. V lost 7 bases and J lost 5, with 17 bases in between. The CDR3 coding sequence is TGTGCCAGCACCTCACCGCCGGGGGGATATGGCTACACCTTC. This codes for CASTSPPGGYGYTF. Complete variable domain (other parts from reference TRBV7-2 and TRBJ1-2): GAGVSQSPSNKVTEKGKDVELRCDPISGHTALYWYRQSLGQGLEFLIYFQGNSAPDKSGLPSDRFSAERTGGSVSTLTIQRTQQEDSAVYLCASTSPPGGYGYTFGSGTRLTVV.

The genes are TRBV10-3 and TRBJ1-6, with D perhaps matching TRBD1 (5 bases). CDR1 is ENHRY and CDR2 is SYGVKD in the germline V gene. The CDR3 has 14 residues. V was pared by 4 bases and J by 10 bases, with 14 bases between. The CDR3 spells CAISVQGFDSPLHF. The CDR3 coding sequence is TGTGCCATCAGTGTCCAGGGATTCGACTCACCCCTCCACTTT.

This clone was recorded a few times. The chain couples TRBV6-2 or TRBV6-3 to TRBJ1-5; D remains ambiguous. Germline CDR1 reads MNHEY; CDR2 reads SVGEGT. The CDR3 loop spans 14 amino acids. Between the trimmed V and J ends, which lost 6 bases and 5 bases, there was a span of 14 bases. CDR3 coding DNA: TGTGCCAGCAGCCACCAGGAAAATTATCAGCCCCAGCATTTT. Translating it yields CASSHQENYQPQHF.

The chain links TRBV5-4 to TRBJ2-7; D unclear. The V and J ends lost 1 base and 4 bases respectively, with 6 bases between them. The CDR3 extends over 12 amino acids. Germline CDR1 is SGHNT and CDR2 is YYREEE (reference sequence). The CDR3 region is CASSLHDYEQYF. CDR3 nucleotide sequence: TGTGCCAGCAGCTTGCACGATTACGAGCAGTACTTC.

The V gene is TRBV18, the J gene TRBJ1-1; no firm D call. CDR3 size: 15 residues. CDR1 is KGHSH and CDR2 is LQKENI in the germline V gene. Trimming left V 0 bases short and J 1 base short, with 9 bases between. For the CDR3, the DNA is TGTGCCAGCTCACCACCGACGGGGTCGAACACTGAAGCTTTCTTT. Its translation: CASSPPTGSNTEAFF.

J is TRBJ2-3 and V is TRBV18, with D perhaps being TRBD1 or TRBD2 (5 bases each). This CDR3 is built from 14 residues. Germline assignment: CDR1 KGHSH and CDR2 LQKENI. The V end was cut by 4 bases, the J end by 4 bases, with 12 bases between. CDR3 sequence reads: CASSLGLGADTQYF. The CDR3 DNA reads TGTGCCAGCTCACTCGGTCTGGGGGCAGATACGCAGTATTTT.